This TCR beta chain originates from a study of response to subunit inactivated influenza vaccine. At least ten counts were recorded for this clonotype. Via MiXCR, TCRdb re-called the RT-PCR reads, giving one row per CDR3 protein. The profile shows more than 550,000 distinct CDR3 sequences, about 12% of them singletons. This CDR3 is built from 12 residues. V was shortened by 1 base and J by 6 bases, with 4 bases between the two germline ends. CDR1 and CDR2 from the germline V gene are SEHNR and FQNEAQ (reference sequence). The sample in question was PBMCs from blood, obtained on the day of vaccination. The receptor's source is a man aged 50 to 60 who received an inactivated influenza vaccine. The rearrangement uses TRBV7-9 and TRBJ2-1; D is uncertain. The CDR3 loop is CASSLGSNEQFF. The CDR3 DNA follows: TGTGCCAGCAGCTTAGGGTCCAATGAGCAGTTCTTC.